The present T cell receptor beta chain was sequenced within a study of identical twins. Study-wide results and limits: While abundant cord blood beta clonotypes carried fewer insertions, memory repertoires showed no such pattern. Twins shared out-of-frame alpha sequences with excess low generation probability. The authors drew conclusions from cross-sectional statistical analysis rather than following the same donors.

This clonotype has at least ten counts. Its antigen is as yet unknown. A universal primer site arose from template switching, and cDNA bore unique molecular identifiers. TCRdb analysed the 5' RACE reads with MiXCR anew, one entry per CDR3 protein. Found here are hundreds of thousands of distinct CDR3 sequences, 5.5% to 6.5% of them singletons; the top ten hold approximately 2%. From germline, CDR1 is MNHEY and CDR2 SMNVEV (reference sequence). CDR3 length: 14 residues. Trimming took 3 bases from V and 15 from J; bases not matched to a gene: 13. The V call is TRBV27, the J call TRBJ2-1; 8 bases align to TRBD2. The source material was naive T cells sorted from blood. The receptor comes from a young man in good health. The CDR3 protein is CASSFSSSGERLFF. CDR3 nucleotide sequence: TGTGCCAGCAGTTTTTCCAGTAGCGGGGAGCGTCTGTTCTTC.